This TCR beta chain was observed in a study of T cells after yellow fever vaccination. From germline, CDR1 is SGHRS and CDR2 YFSETQ. The junction had 19 bases not matched to a gene; V was cut back by 2 bases and J by 6 bases. The CDR3 is made up of 21 amino acids. TCRdb reanalysed the 5' RACE reads using MiXCR and keeps one entry per CDR3 protein. The table shows under 250,000 distinct CDR3 sequences, with 6.9% occurring only once. The chain joins TRBV5-1 to TRBJ2-4, with 14 positions matching TRBD2. This clonotype was sampled from a man under 40 who received the YFV17D yellow fever vaccine. Sequenced here: CD4+ T cells sorted from PBMCs, sampled 15 days after the yellow fever booster vaccination. The CDR3: CASSFGGLAGARGQSGNIQYF. CDR3 coding DNA: TGCGCCAGCAGCTTCGGGGGACTAGCGGGAGCGAGAGGTCAGAGTGGAAACATTCAGTACTTC.